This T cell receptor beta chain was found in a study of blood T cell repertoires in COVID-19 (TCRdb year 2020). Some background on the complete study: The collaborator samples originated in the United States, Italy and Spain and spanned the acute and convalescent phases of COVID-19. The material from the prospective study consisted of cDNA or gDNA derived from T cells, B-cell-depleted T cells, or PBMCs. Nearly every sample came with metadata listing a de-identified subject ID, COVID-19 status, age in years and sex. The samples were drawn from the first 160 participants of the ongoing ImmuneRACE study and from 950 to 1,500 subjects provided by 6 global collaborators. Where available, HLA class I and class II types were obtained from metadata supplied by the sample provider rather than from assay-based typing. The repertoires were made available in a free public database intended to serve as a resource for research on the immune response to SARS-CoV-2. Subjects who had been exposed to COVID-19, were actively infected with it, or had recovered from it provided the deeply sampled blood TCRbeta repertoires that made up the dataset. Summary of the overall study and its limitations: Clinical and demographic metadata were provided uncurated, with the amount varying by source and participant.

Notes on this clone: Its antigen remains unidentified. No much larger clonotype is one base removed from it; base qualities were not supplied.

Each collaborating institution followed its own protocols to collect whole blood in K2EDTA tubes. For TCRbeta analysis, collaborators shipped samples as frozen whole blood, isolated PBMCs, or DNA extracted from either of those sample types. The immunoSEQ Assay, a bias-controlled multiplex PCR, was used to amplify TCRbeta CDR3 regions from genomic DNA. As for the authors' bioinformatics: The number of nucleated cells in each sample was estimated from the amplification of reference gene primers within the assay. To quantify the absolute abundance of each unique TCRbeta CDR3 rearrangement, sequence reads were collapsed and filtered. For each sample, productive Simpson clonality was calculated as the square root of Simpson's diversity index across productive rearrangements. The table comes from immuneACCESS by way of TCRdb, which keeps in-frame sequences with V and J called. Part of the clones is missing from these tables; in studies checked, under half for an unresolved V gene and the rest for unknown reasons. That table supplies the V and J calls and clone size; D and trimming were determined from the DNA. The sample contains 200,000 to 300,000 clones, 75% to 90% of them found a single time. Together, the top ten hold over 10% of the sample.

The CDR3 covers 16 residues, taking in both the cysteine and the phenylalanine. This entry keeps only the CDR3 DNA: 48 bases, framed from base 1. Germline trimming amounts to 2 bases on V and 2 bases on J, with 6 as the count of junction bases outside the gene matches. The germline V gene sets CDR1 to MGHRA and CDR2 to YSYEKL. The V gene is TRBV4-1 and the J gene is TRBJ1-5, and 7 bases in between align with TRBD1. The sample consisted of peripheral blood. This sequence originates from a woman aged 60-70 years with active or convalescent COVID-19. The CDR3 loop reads CASSQKQGYGNQPQHF. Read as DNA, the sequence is TGCGCCAGCAGCCAAAAACAGGGGTACGGCAATCAGCCCCAGCATTTT.